The 16 T cell receptor beta chains presented below share a single source sample, sequenced in a study of shared clonotypes between healthy human individuals. TCRdb's copy holds only in-frame clones and misses some; the assay was immunoSEQ multiplex PCR. The table has fewer than 1.6 million clones, approximately 98.5% seen once; the top ten hold 0.3% to 0.45%. Source material: naive CD4+ T cells sorted from blood. Subset of the sample: CD45RA+ positively selected. These receptors were collected from a man aged 30-40 years in good health.

The genes are TRBV19 and TRBJ1-2; TRBD1 is a possible D gene (5 bases). V was trimmed by 2 bases and J by 7 bases, leaving 20 bases between them. The CDR3 consists of 16 residues. Germline loops: CDR1 LNHDA, CDR2 SQIVND (reference sequence). This CDR3 is CASSIIRVAGGVGYTF. Here the CDR3 DNA reads TGTGCCAGTAGTATAATTCGGGTTGCCGGGGGAGTTGGCTACACCTTC.

The V and J genes are TRBV5-4 and TRBJ2-5, with no clear D. Deletions cut 3 bases from V and 5 bases from J, with 17 bases between. The germline V gene encodes CDR1 SGHNT and CDR2 YYREEE (reference sequence). This CDR3 is 15 amino acids long. The CDR3 loop reads CASSWGSTMGETQYF. For the CDR3, the DNA is TGTGCCAGCAGCTGGGGTAGCACGATGGGTGAGACCCAGTACTTC.

Regarding this clone: An end of the junction differs from the germline gene, which may be a read error. V and J are TRBV18 and TRBJ2-1, with 12 positions matching TRBD2. This CDR3 has 15 residues. CDR1 and CDR2 from the germline V gene are KGHSH and LQKENI. The CDR3 coding sequence is TGTGCCAACTCACCCCCTAGCGGGAGGGACAATGAGCAGTTCTTC. It is translated as CANSPPSGRDNEQFF.

The chain links TRBV2 to TRBJ1-4; D not certain. Deletions cut 5 bases from V and 8 bases from J, with 15 bases between. Germline V gene data show CDR1 as SNHLY and CDR2 as FYNNEI. The CDR3 is 14 amino acids. The CDR3 region is CASSSGFEGEKLFF. DNA of the CDR3: TGTGCCAGCAGTTCCGGATTTGAGGGCGAAAAACTGTTTTTT.

The V and J genes are TRBV13 and TRBJ1-2; D not resolved. Looked up from germline, CDR1 is PRHDT and CDR2 is FYEKMQ (reference sequence). The V and J ends lost 5 bases and 4 bases respectively, with 14 bases between them. CDR3 length: 14 residues. DNA for the CDR3: TGTGCCAGCAGCCCCTCCGTGGATGGCTATGGCTACACCTTC. Its translation is CASSPSVDGYGYTF.

The J gene is TRBJ2-2, the V gene TRBV6-4; either TRBD1 or TRBD2 may supply D (6 bases each). The V end lost 4 bases, the J end lost 3 bases, and 12 bases lay between the germline ends. The CDR3 runs 15 residues. Germline V gene sequence: CDR1 MRHNA, CDR2 SNTAGT. In nucleotides, the CDR3 is TGTGCCAGCAGTGTTAACGGGGGCGACACCGGGGAGCTGTTTTTT. As protein: CASSVNGGDTGELFF.

The CDR3 DNA reads TGTGCCAGTAGACGGGGAGGGCTTCGTGAGACCCAGTACTTC. This encodes CASRRGGLRETQYF. The rearrangement joins TRBV19 to TRBJ2-5, with TRBD2 matching over 7 bases. Trimming cost V 6 bases and J 5 bases; bases outside gene matches: 9. The CDR3 totals 14 residues. Per the germline V gene, CDR1 is LNHDA and CDR2 is SQIVND (reference sequence).

The genes are TRBV4-1 and TRBJ2-7, with D possibly TRBD2 on 5 matching bases. Germline assignment: CDR1 MGHRA and CDR2 YSYEKL. Deletions cut 3 bases from V and 3 bases from J, with 12 bases between. This CDR3 has 14 amino acids. The CDR3 loop is CASSQPGIRYEQYF. CDR3 bases: TGCGCCAGCAGCCAGCCGGGAATTCGCTACGAGCAGTACTTC.

The chain recombines TRBV15 with TRBJ1-4, with TRBD1 matching over 9 bases. The germline gives CDR1 LNHNV, CDR2 YYDKDF (reference sequence). CDR3 length: 15 amino acids. V was clipped by 3 bases and J by 8 bases; unmatched bases: 7. CDR3 in DNA: TGTGCCACCAGCAGTGAACAGGGGGCGTTCGAAAAACTGTTTTTT. Protein sequence: CATSSEQGAFEKLFF.

J is TRBJ2-1 and V is TRBV2; 8 bases line up with TRBD2. There are 15 residues in the CDR3. Germline V lookup: CDR1 SNHLY, CDR2 FYNNEI. V dropped 1 base and J dropped 9; count of bases not matched to a gene: 8. CDR3 DNA: TGTGCCAGCAGTGAAGAGGTAGCGGGATTGGGTGAGCAGTTCTTC. Amino acids: CASSEEVAGLGEQFF.

The J gene is TRBJ2-1, the V gene TRBV9; D uncertain. V lost 0 bases to trimming and J lost 10 bases, with 17 bases between them. Germline CDR1 SGDLS, CDR2 YYNGEE. The CDR3 sequence is 15 residues long. The CDR3 nucleotides read TGTGCCAGCAGCGTAGGCCCCACACCTAGTAGAGAGCAGTTCTTC. Translation gives CASSVGPTPSREQFF.

The chain couples TRBV5-4 to TRBJ2-2; D unclear. The CDR3 has 11 amino acids. CDR1 and CDR2 (germline): SGHNT, YYREEE (reference sequence). V shed 6 bases and J shed 6 bases, with 6 bases lying between them. The CDR3 loop reads CASKSAGELFF. CDR3 nucleotides: TGTGCCAGCAAGTCGGCCGGGGAGCTGTTTTTT.

The chain has TRBV28 and TRBJ2-7; D unclear. This CDR3 is built from 14 residues. CDR1 and CDR2 from the germline V gene are MDHEN and SYDVKM. Trimming pared 1 base from V and 3 bases from J, leaving 10 bases between. The CDR3 is CASSLSHLYYEQYF. The CDR3 nucleotides read TGTGCCAGCAGTTTATCACACCTTTACTACGAGCAGTACTTC.

CDR3 in amino acids: CASSPSMGRGPVTEAFF. For the CDR3, the DNA is TGTGCCAGCTCACCATCAATGGGAAGGGGCCCCGTCACTGAAGCTTTCTTT. V gene TRBV18 combines with J gene TRBJ1-1, with a possible D match to TRBD1 (5 bases). CDR1 and CDR2 from the germline V gene are KGHSH and LQKENI. This CDR3 has 17 amino acids. The V end was cut by 2 bases, the J end by 4 bases, with 20 bases between. Combining the CDR3 with reference TRBV18 and TRBJ1-1 gives the whole variable domain NAGVMQNPRHLVRRRGQEARLRCSPMKGHSHVYWYRQLPEEGLKFMVYLQKENIIDESGMPKERFSAEFPKEGPSILRIQQVVRGDSAAYFCASSPSMGRGPVTEAFFGQGTRLTVV.

This rearrangement joins TRBV5-1 to TRBJ1-1, with D uncertain. Deletions cut 0 bases from V and 1 base from J, with 10 bases between. Germline-derived CDR1 and CDR2 are SGHRS and YFSETQ. The CDR3 is 15 amino acids. CDR3 bases: TGCGCCAGCAGCTTGGTCGGGGTGGAGAACACTGAAGCTTTCTTT. Protein product: CASSLVGVENTEAFF.

The V and J genes are TRBV7-2 and TRBJ1-5; no definite D call. The CDR3 covers 14 residues. Trimming left V 1 base short and J 5 bases short, with 9 bases between. CDR1 SGHTA and CDR2 FQGNSA come from the germline V gene. CDR3 loop: CASSLEAGDQPQHF. The CDR3 region has the DNA TGTGCCAGCAGCTTAGAAGCCGGGGATCAGCCCCAGCATTTT.